The clone carrying this T cell receptor (beta chain) was found a few times. The data originate from a study of T-cell reconstitution after alpha-beta-depleted transplantation in children. V shed 2 bases and J shed 2 bases, with 17 bases lying between them. The germline V gene encodes CDR1 MNHEY and CDR2 SVGAGI. CDR3 length: 17 residues. Unique molecular identifiers were used to barcode this TCRbeta library. MiXCR, applied by TCRdb to the PCR reads, yields one record per CDR3 protein. In the table there are approximately 400,000 distinct CDR3 sequences, approximately 10% of which are singletons. Specimen: PBMCs from the stem cell graft donor, collected from the stem cell graft. V usage is TRBV6-5 and J usage is TRBJ2-3; D unresolved. This receptor was identified in a human donor who donated a stem cell graft to a child with acute myeloid leukemia. Here the CDR3 reads CASSYSPETLPTDTQYF. CDR3 DNA: TGTGCCAGCAGTTACAGTCCGGAAACTTTACCCACAGATACGCAGTATTTT.